This is a list of T cell receptor beta chains from one sample in a study of T cells after yellow fever vaccination. TCRdb itself ran the 5' RACE reads through MiXCR, one entry per CDR3 protein. The sample has about 240,000 distinct CDR3 sequences, roughly 3.7% seen once; the top ten hold around a fifth. Sequencing used PBMCs, obtained 15 days after the yellow fever booster vaccination. The receptor set was obtained from a man younger than 35 who received the YFV17D yellow fever vaccine. Each CDR3 is given with its conserved first and last residue. The D gene is left open where the match is weak. Some rows mark clone size as missing; the rest say once, few, many or name a class of expanded clone.

J gene | D gene | clone size | V gene | CDR3 protein | CDR3 DNA
TRBJ2-7 | NA | many | TRBV29-1 | CSVDEGSYEQYF | TGCAGCGTTGATGAGGGTTCCTACGAGCAGTACTTC
TRBJ2-3 | NA | many | TRBV5-4 | CASSFGSSYTDTQYF | TGTGCCAGCAGCTTCGGCAGCTCTTACACAGATACGCAGTATTTT
TRBJ1-2 | NA | many | TRBV12-3/TRBV12-4 | CASRSTGSGANYGYTF | TGTGCCAGCAGGTCCACAGGGTCTGGAGCTAACTATGGCTACACCTTC
TRBJ2-1 | NA | NA | TRBV5-1 | CASSWQGGGEQFF | TGCGCCAGCAGCTGGCAGGGGGGAGGTGAGCAGTTCTTC
TRBJ2-5 | NA | many | TRBV28 | CASSGPGAETQYF | TGTGCCAGCAGTGGCCCGGGGGCGGAGACCCAGTACTTC
TRBJ2-5 | TRBD2 | many | TRBV7-3 | CASSLWEGETQYF | TGTGCCAGCAGCTTATGGGAGGGGGAGACCCAGTACTTC
TRBJ1-6 | NA | few | TRBV20-1 | CSARGTDYSPLHF | TGCAGTGCTCGGGGGACGGATTATTCACCCCTCCACTTT
TRBJ2-5 | NA | many | TRBV30 | CAWSSRATQYF | TGTGCCTGGAGTTCCCGGGCCACCCAGTACTTC
TRBJ2-1 | NA | many | TRBV27 | CASSRSFNNEQFF | TGTGCCAGCAGCCGATCGTTCAACAATGAGCAGTTCTTC
TRBJ1-5 | NA | many | TRBV2 | CASRGDSNQPQHF | TGTGCCAGCAGAGGGGATAGCAATCAGCCCCAGCATTTT
TRBJ1-5 | NA | many | TRBV24-1 | CATSPGVGRGDQPQHF | TGTGCCACCAGTCCAGGGGTCGGCAGGGGTGATCAGCCCCAGCATTTT
TRBJ2-5 | TRBD1 | NA | TRBV11-2 | CASLPGTGKETQYF | TGTGCCAGCCTCCCTGGGACAGGGAAAGAGACCCAGTACTTC
TRBJ2-6 | NA | NA | TRBV30 | CAWAFGGTVPSGANVLTF | TGTGCCTGGGCTTTCGGTGGGACGGTACCCTCTGGGGCCAACGTCCTGACTTTC
TRBJ2-1 | NA | many | TRBV7-2 | CASSIWQGRVVQQFF | TGTGCCAGCAGCATCTGGCAGGGCCGGGTGGTACAGCAGTTCTTC
TRBJ1-1 | NA | many | TRBV12-3/TRBV12-4 | CASSFRAGVAFF | TGTGCCAGCAGTTTCCGGGCTGGGGTAGCTTTCTTT
TRBJ2-1 | NA | few | TRBV11-3 | CASSLQFGSDNEQFF | TGTGCCAGCAGCTTACAATTCGGTTCGGACAATGAGCAGTTCTTC
TRBJ1-5 | NA | NA | TRBV27 | CASRGFSKSQPQHF | TGTGCCAGCAGAGGTTTCTCTAAATCACAGCCCCAGCATTTT
TRBJ2-1 | NA | many | TRBV6-1 | CASKWQGGYNEQFF | TGTGCCAGTAAGTGGCAGGGGGGCTACAATGAGCAGTTCTTC
TRBJ2-7 | NA | few | TRBV29-1 | CSVEDRSPYEQYF | TGCAGCGTTGAAGACCGGTCGCCATACGAGCAGTACTTC
TRBJ1-1 | NA | many | TRBV5-6 | CASSLDTTEAFF | TGTGCCAGCAGCCTCGACACCACTGAAGCTTTCTTT
TRBJ1-1 | TRBD1 | many | TRBV4-3 | CASSRSAGGLVNTEAFF | TGCGCCAGCAGCCGCAGCGCAGGGGGCTTGGTGAACACTGAAGCTTTCTTT
TRBJ1-2 | NA | many | TRBV24-1 | CATSDASGLGYTF | TGTGCCACCAGTGACGCATCGGGGCTTGGCTACACCTTC